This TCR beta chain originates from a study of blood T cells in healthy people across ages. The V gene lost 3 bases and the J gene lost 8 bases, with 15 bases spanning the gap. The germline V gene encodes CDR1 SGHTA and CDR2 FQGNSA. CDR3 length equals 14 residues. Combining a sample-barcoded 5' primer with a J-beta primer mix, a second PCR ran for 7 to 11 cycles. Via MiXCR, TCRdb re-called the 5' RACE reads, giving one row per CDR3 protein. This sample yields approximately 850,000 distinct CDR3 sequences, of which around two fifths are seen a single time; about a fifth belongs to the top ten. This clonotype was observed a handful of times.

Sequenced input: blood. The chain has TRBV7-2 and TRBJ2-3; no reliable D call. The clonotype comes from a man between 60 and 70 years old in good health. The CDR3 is CASSLAPLHGTQYF. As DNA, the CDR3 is TGTGCCAGCAGCTTGGCACCACTACATGGTACGCAGTATTTT.